Following are 27 T cell receptor beta chains from one sample sequenced in a study of CD8 T cells in Susac syndrome. An input of about 0.5 to 1 ug of RNA was subjected to reverse transcription using random hexamers. TCRdb called the immunoSEQ multiplex PCR reads again in MiXCR, with one record for every CDR3 protein. The data contain 100,000 to 150,000 distinct CDR3 sequences, 90% to 95% of them singletons. The sample consisted of CD4+ T cells from PBMCs. The receptors stem from a human donor in good health.

V and J are TRBV28 and TRBJ2-7; D is tentatively TRBD1 or TRBD2 (5 bases each). This CDR3 has 12 amino acids. Trimming took 6 bases from V and 8 from J, leaving 14 bases between them. Looked up from germline, CDR1 is MDHEN and CDR2 is SYDVKM. CDR3 sequence: CASSPGTRQQYF. The CDR3 coding sequence is TGTGCCAGCAGCCCCGGGACCAGACAGCAGTACTTC.

This chain connects TRBV3-1 to TRBJ2-7; 10 bases match TRBD2. The CDR3 is made up of 17 amino acids. Germline V CDR1 and CDR2: LGHDT, YNNKEL (reference sequence). V shed 3 bases and J 1 base; nucleotides not matched to a gene: 9. CDR3 amino acids: CASSQDRLAGLSYEQYF. The CDR3 DNA reads as TGTGCCAGCAGCCAGGATCGACTAGCGGGTCTGTCCTACGAGCAGTACTTC.

J is TRBJ1-2 and V is TRBV7-2, with TRBD1 as a possible D gene (6 bases). This CDR3 is built from 14 residues. CDR1 and CDR2 from the germline V gene are SGHTA and FQGNSA. Trimming removed 4 bases at V and 2 bases at J, with 11 bases between. The CDR3 DNA is TGTGCCAGCAGCTCCTACAGGGCGAACTATGGCTACACCTTC. It yields the protein CASSSYRANYGYTF.

Written as DNA, the CDR3 is TGCAGCGCCAAGTTGGGTATCAGGGAGCTGTTTTTT. Protein: CSAKLGIRELFF. The rearrangement links TRBV29-1 to TRBJ2-2; D call uncertain. CDR3 length equals 12 residues. Per germline, CDR1 SQVTM and CDR2 ANQGSEA. Trimming cost V 7 bases and J 9 bases, with 15 bases left between them.

The genes are TRBV7-2 and TRBJ2-1; D unclear. Per the germline V gene, CDR1 is SGHTA and CDR2 is FQGNSA. CDR3 length equals 11 residues. Trimming removed 1 base from V and 13 bases from J, with 8 bases in between. CDR3 sequence: CASSLVGEQFF. CDR3 nucleotides: TGTGCCAGCAGCTTAGTCGGTGAACAGTTCTTC.

The J gene is TRBJ2-7, the V gene TRBV30, with D tentatively TRBD1 (5 bases). Germline V gene lookup returns CDR1 GTSNPN and CDR2 SVGIG (reference sequence). V lost 3 bases, J lost 3 bases, and 18 bases lay in between. This CDR3 is built from 15 residues. For the CDR3, the DNA is TGTGCCTGGAGAACCTTAACACGGACACACTACGAGCAGTACTTC. Translated, it gives CAWRTLTRTHYEQYF.

This clonotype has only one observation. V gene TRBV24-1 combines with J gene TRBJ1-1, with 8 bases lining up with TRBD1. Trimming removed 4 bases from V and 1 base from J; junction bases left unmatched: 4. The CDR3 runs 15 residues. The germline V gene has CDR1 KGHDR and CDR2 SFDVKD. The CDR3 DNA reads TGTGCCACCAGTGAGGCCGGGACAGGGAACACTGAAGCTTTCTTT. Translated: CATSEAGTGNTEAFF.

This sequence joins TRBV20-1 and TRBJ1-3, with D uncertain. The CDR3 length is 15 residues. The V end was cut by 3 bases, the J end by 1 base, with 13 bases between. CDR1 and CDR2 (germline): DFQATT, SNEGSKA (reference sequence). This CDR3 reads CSASLDGRSGNTIYF. The CDR3, as DNA: TGCAGTGCTAGCCTAGACGGACGATCTGGAAACACCATATATTTT.

The rearrangement links TRBV12-3 or TRBV12-4 to TRBJ2-7; 15 bases line up with TRBD2. With 6 bases clipped from V and 6 bases from J, the junction kept 12 bases outside the gene matches. This CDR3 has 17 amino acids. CDR3 in amino acids: CASSRTSGRAGVGEQYF. The CDR3 bases are TGTGCCAGCAGCCGGACTAGCGGGAGGGCCGGCGTGGGCGAGCAGTACTTC.

CDR3 sequence: CASSFIGTGEHGYTF. CDR3 nucleotide sequence: TGTGCCAGCAGCTTCATCGGGACAGGGGAACATGGCTACACCTTC. V gene TRBV7-9 combines with J gene TRBJ1-2, with TRBD1 matching 10 bases. This CDR3 is 15 amino acids long. Per germline, CDR1 SEHNR and CDR2 FQNEAQ (reference sequence). V shed 3 bases, J shed 6 bases, and the junction held 7 bases outside the gene matches.

The rearrangement uses TRBV27 and TRBJ2-3, with D uncertain. The germline V gene has CDR1 MNHEY and CDR2 SMNVEV (reference sequence). The CDR3 length is 13 residues. V dropped 2 bases and J dropped 6 bases, with 9 bases sitting between them. CDR3 region: CASSLSGMDTQYF. The CDR3 nucleotides read TGTGCCAGCAGTTTAAGTGGAATGGATACGCAGTATTTT.

The sample holds one count of this clonotype. The chain's CDR3 is CASSSQGQFGSTGELFF. The CDR3 nucleotides read TGCGCCAGCAGCTCGCAAGGACAGTTCGGGTCAACCGGGGAGCTGTTTTTT. J is TRBJ2-2 and V is TRBV5-1, with D possibly matching TRBD1 (6 bases). V lost 3 bases, J lost 5 bases, and 20 bases lay in between. Looked up from germline, CDR1 is SGHRS and CDR2 is YFSETQ. This CDR3 contains 17 residues.

The chain joins TRBV5-4 to TRBJ2-3; 8 bases map to TRBD2. From germline, CDR1 is SGHNT and CDR2 YYREEE (reference sequence). Trimming at V came to 4 bases and at J to 3 bases, leaving 10 bases not matched to a gene. CDR3 length: 16 amino acids. The CDR3 spells CASSKVGREETDTQYF. The DNA of the CDR3 is TGTGCCAGCAGCAAGGTGGGGCGGGAGGAGACAGATACGCAGTATTTT.

The chain carries TRBV18 and TRBJ1-2; possibly TRBD1 for D (6 bases). This CDR3 contains 15 residues. Trimming pared 3 bases from V and 0 bases from J, leaving 11 bases between. Germline V gives CDR1 KGHSH, CDR2 LQKENI. CDR3 nucleotide sequence: TGTGCCAGCTCACCGCTGGACAGCACTAACTATGGCTACACCTTC. Its translation is CASSPLDSTNYGYTF.

V gene TRBV19 combines with J gene TRBJ2-1; TRBD1 matches at 8 bases. The ends lost 1 base at V and 6 bases at J; junction bases unmatched: 8. The germline CDR1 and CDR2 sequences are LNHDA and SQIVND (reference sequence). The CDR3 contains 16 residues. The CDR3 is CASSIVDRVGGNEQFF. The DNA for the CDR3 is TGTGCCAGTAGTATAGTGGACAGGGTTGGGGGCAATGAGCAGTTCTTC.

The gene calls are TRBV7-2 and TRBJ2-7; no firm D call. The germline V and J ends were trimmed by 1 base and 4 bases, with 14 bases remaining between them. Germline CDR1 is SGHTA and CDR2 is FQGNSA. The CDR3 has 15 amino acids. CDR3 amino acids: CASSLVASKEYEQYF. CDR3 sequence (DNA): TGTGCCAGCAGCTTAGTGGCTAGTAAGGAGTACGAGCAGTACTTC.

This chain uses TRBV24-1 with TRBJ1-5; D perhaps matches TRBD1 (5 bases). The germline gives CDR1 KGHDR, CDR2 SFDVKD. The CDR3 totals 13 residues. Trimming took off 5 bases at V and 9 bases at J, with 13 bases between the two ends. The CDR3 DNA sequence: TGTGCCACCAGTGTAACAGGCCCGGGGCCCCAGCATTTT. Translated: CATSVTGPGPQHF.

The rearrangement joins TRBV6-5 to TRBJ2-5; 8 bases are shared with TRBD1. With 2 bases clipped from V and 7 bases from J, the junction kept 3 bases outside the gene matches. This CDR3 is 13 amino acids long. Germline values: CDR1 MNHEY, CDR2 SVGAGI. The DNA for the CDR3 is TGTGCCAGCAGTTACGGGACAGGAGGGACCCAGTACTTC. Encoded protein: CASSYGTGGTQYF.

The gene calls are TRBV5-1 and TRBJ1-1, with 10 nucleotides matching TRBD1. The CDR3 totals 16 residues. With V trimmed by 1 base and J by 4 bases, 7 bases remained unmatched. CDR1 is SGHRS, CDR2 YFSETQ, per germline. The CDR3 spells CASSLKDRGDITEAFF. The CDR3 bases are TGCGCCAGCAGCTTGAAGGACAGGGGGGACATCACTGAAGCTTTCTTT.

This chain uses TRBV19 with TRBJ2-6; D is undetermined. This CDR3 comprises 12 residues. Trimming removed 7 bases from V and 4 bases from J, with 5 bases in between. Germline CDR1 and CDR2: LNHDA and SQIVND (reference sequence). CDR3 region: CASTGGANVLTF. CDR3 DNA sequence: TGTGCCAGTACCGGAGGGGCCAACGTCCTGACTTTC.

The rearrangement links TRBV27 to TRBJ2-5; 8 bases map to TRBD2. Looked up from germline, CDR1 is MNHEY and CDR2 is SMNVEV (reference sequence). The CDR3 totals 15 residues. The J segment lost 1 base and the V segment lost 6 bases, leaving 7 bases of the junction unmatched. This CDR3 is CASSGGVVGQETQYF. The CDR3 DNA is TGTGCCAGCAGCGGGGGGGTGGTTGGCCAAGAGACCCAGTACTTC.

This chain connects TRBV11-2 to TRBJ2-5; D ambiguous. Germline-derived CDR1 and CDR2 are SGHAT and FQNNGV. The CDR3 has 12 amino acids. Trimming removed 1 base from V and 5 bases from J, with 5 bases in between. CDR3 protein: CASSLAAETQYF. The CDR3 bases are TGTGCCAGCAGCTTAGCGGCGGAGACCCAGTACTTC.

The rearrangement links TRBV4-1 to TRBJ2-1; no reliable D call. Trimming stripped 0 bases from V and 8 bases from J, with 11 bases between. The CDR3 consists of 14 residues. Germline V lookup: CDR1 MGHRA, CDR2 YSYEKL. The CDR3 reads CASSQELSYYEQFF. The DNA of the CDR3 is TGCGCCAGCAGCCAAGAACTCTCGTATTATGAGCAGTTCTTC.

The chain couples TRBV2 to TRBJ2-5; D may correspond to TRBD1 or TRBD2 (5 bases each). Germline CDR1 and CDR2: SNHLY and FYNNEI. The CDR3 has 14 amino acids. V shed 6 bases and J shed 1 base, with 12 bases lying between them. The CDR3 loop reads CASSYGTGQETQYF. The DNA of the CDR3 is TGTGCCAGCAGCTACGGGACGGGCCAAGAGACCCAGTACTTC.

The CDR3 here is CASSRGFQDNEQFF. In DNA, the CDR3 is TGTGCCAGCAGTCGGGGATTCCAGGACAATGAGCAGTTCTTC. The rearrangement links TRBV6-6 to TRBJ2-1, with D possibly matching TRBD2 (5 bases). Deletions cut 5 bases from V and 5 bases from J, with 13 bases between. Germline lookup yields CDR1 MNHNY and CDR2 SVGAGI (reference sequence). The CDR3 is 14 residues long.

A single count supports this clonotype. The CDR3 here is CASSQGQRYNEQFF. The CDR3 region has the DNA TGTGCCAGCAGCCAAGGACAGAGATACAATGAGCAGTTCTTC. The chain couples TRBV3-1 to TRBJ2-1; the D gene is possibly TRBD1 (5 bases). The CDR3 is 14 amino acids. V was trimmed by 1 base and J by 4 bases, leaving 8 bases between them. The germline gives CDR1 LGHDT, CDR2 YNNKEL (reference sequence).

This sequence joins TRBV7-2 and TRBJ2-1; possibly TRBD1 for D (6 bases). CDR3 size: 12 residues. CDR1 and CDR2 (germline): SGHTA, FQGNSA. V lost 5 bases and J lost 7, with 9 bases in between. CDR3 region: CASSQRGNEQFF. CDR3 coding DNA: TGTGCCAGCAGCCAAAGGGGGAATGAGCAGTTCTTC.